This T cell receptor beta chain emerged from a study of T cell responses to AZD1222 COVID-19 vaccine. Study-wide points: Donors, mostly white British, included more females; clonal diversity was possibly underestimated.

Germline V gene sequence: CDR1 SGHTS, CDR2 YDEGEE. The CDR3 is made up of 17 amino acids. Trimming took 2 bases from V and 4 from J, leaving 19 bases between them. Sequencing was performed with immunoSEQ multiplex PCR; in TCRdb, only in-frame clones are kept and a portion is missing. The table lists 54,000 or so clones, 75% to 90% of them singletons. Comments on this clone: Its cognate antigen is unknown.

The material was peripheral blood, obtained on day 0 of AZD1222 vaccination. This clonotype was sampled from an adult in good health. The chain has TRBV5-8 and TRBJ1-5, with a tentative D call TRBD1 (6 bases). CDR3 in amino acids: CASSFRPNAGVNQPQHF. In nucleotides, the CDR3 is TGTGCCAGCAGCTTCAGACCCAACGCAGGGGTTAATCAGCCCCAGCATTTT.